These T cell receptor beta chains were read from a single sample in a study of identical twins. TCRdb ran MiXCR on the 5' RACE reads and lists one entry per CDR3 protein. The repertoire holds about 530,000 distinct CDR3 sequences, with more than 20% as singletons. This sample also appeared in a second study, on yellow fever vaccine responses in identical twins.

The material sequenced was CD4+ T cells sorted from blood. These receptors came from a woman under 30 in good health. Both conserved end residues are part of each CDR3.

v_gene,CDR3aa
TRBV12-3/TRBV12-4,CASSLFSGALRFANTGELFF
TRBV13,CASSSYPGLAQDEQFF
TRBV6-5,CASRRGTSEQFF
TRBV10-3,CAISDSREGGAGELFF
TRBV10-3,CAISESELGEASYNEQFF
TRBV20-1,CSATAPGRSYNEQFF
TRBV10-3,CAISDAGAGETQYF
TRBV7-9,CASSATSNEQYF
TRBV4-1,CASSQRGVDEQYF
TRBV2,CARGAPGVGEQFF
TRBV6-1,CASTGSTPSYNEQFF
TRBV7-8,CASSLAAGPSGETQYF
TRBV10-3,CAISEGAVSTEAFF
TRBV24-1,CATSRGLANTGELFF
TRBV5-1,CASTPSPTGEQFF
TRBV15,CATSRDIGLSNQPQHF
TRBV2,CASSDVISNQPQHF
TRBV20-1,CSSDPSGTDTQYF
TRBV29-1,CSVRGTGGVETQYF
TRBV20-1,CSATHSGSYNEQFF
TRBV2,CASSPRSNTGELFF
TRBV20-1,CSARDHQGATSVPQQYF
TRBV12-5,CASQVQETQYF
TRBV29-1,CSVAGSVSYNEQFF
TRBV25-1,CASSEKTGGYEQYF
TRBV7-2,CASSTGLVSYEQYF
TRBV5-1,CASSLGGPSAYEQYF
TRBV7-9,CASSLEGLSNTEAFF
TRBV5-1,CASSMDRVDEKLFF
TRBV6-5,CASSYQNTGLTEAFF
TRBV4-2,CAISAGLLHTEAFF